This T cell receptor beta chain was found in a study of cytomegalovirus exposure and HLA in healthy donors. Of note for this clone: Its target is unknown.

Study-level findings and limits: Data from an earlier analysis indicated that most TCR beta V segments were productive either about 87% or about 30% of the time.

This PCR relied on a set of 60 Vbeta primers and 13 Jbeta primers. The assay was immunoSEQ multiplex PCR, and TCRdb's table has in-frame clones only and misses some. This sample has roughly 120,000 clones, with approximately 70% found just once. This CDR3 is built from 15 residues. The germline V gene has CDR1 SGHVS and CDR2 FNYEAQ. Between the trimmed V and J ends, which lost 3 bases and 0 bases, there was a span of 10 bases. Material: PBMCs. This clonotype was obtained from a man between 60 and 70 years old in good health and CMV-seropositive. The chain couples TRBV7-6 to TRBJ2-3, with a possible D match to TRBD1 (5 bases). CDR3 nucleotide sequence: TGTGCCAGCAGCTTCGACAGCCTCAGCACAGATACGCAGTATTTT. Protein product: CASSFDSLSTDTQYF.